This TCR beta chain was identified in a study of T cell responses to AZD1222 COVID-19 vaccine. Overall study results and limits: Most donors were white British, females outnumbered males, and clonal diversity was possibly underestimated. Spike-specific TCR repertoires showed rising breadth and depth after two AZD1222 doses.

Comment on this clone: Its antigen remains unidentified.

V was cut by 4 bases and J by 1 base, with 12 bases left in between. The CDR3 loop spans 16 amino acids. Germline V gives CDR1 SGHNT, CDR2 YYREEE (reference sequence). Assay: immunoSEQ multiplex PCR; the TCRdb copy retains only in-frame clones and omits some. The profile shows roughly 150,000 clones, approximately 91% of them singletons. V and J are TRBV5-4 and TRBJ2-6; D perhaps matches TRBD1 (6 bases). The specimen comprised peripheral blood, sampled 28 days after the second AZD1222 dose. This TCR derives from an adult who received the AZD1222 COVID-19 vaccine. The CDR3: CASSPETGSGANVLTF. The DNA of the CDR3 is TGTGCCAGCAGCCCGGAAACAGGGTCTGGGGCCAACGTCCTGACTTTC.